The sequence of this TCR beta chain was determined in a study of OX40 agonist ivuxolimab in advanced cancers. The table came from immunoSEQ multiplex PCR; TCRdb's copy has only in-frame clones and leaves some out. The repertoire holds 55,000 to 75,000 clones, with roughly 89% as singletons. Per germline, CDR1 MNHEY and CDR2 SMNVEV (reference sequence). The CDR3 has 15 amino acids. The V gene lost 2 bases and the J gene lost 2 bases, with 12 bases spanning the gap. The TCR comes from an adult with an advanced solid tumor such as melanoma, head and neck, liver or kidney cancer. The chain uses TRBV27 and TRBJ1-2; D remains unclear. This specimen was CD4+ or CD8+ T cells sorted from blood, taken in a trial of the OX40 agonist ivuxolimab. This CDR3 is CASSLVGPPNYGYTF. For the CDR3, the DNA is TGTGCCAGCAGTTTAGTCGGTCCCCCCAACTATGGCTACACCTTC.